These 8 T cell receptor beta chains were sequenced from one sample in a study of shared clonotypes between healthy human individuals. Assay: immunoSEQ multiplex PCR; the TCRdb copy retains only in-frame clones and omits some. The sample holds 2 million to 2.5 million clones; 85% to 95% are singletons and the top ten take about 0.41%. Material: naive CD4+ T cells from PBMCs. The subset: CD45RA+ positively selected. The receptors derive from a young man in good health. Some clones in this sample may be carry-over from other donors' samples.

The chain employs TRBV30 and TRBJ1-1, with D maybe TRBD1 (5 bases). Germline CDR1 GTSNPN, CDR2 SVGIG (reference sequence). V shed 0 bases and J shed 11 bases, with 10 bases lying between them. There are 11 residues in the CDR3. As DNA, the CDR3 is TGTGCCTGGAGTGTGGGGGGGAAGGCTTTCTTT. This sequence encodes CAWSVGGKAFF.

V and J are TRBV19 and TRBJ1-5, with 9 bases that match TRBD1. The CDR3 totals 13 residues. Germline loops: CDR1 LNHDA, CDR2 SQIVND (reference sequence). Germline trimming cut 5 bases from V and 15 bases from J; bases unmatched to any gene: 11. The CDR3 sequence: CASSVTGTGIRHF. The CDR3 nucleotides are TGTGCCAGTAGTGTAACCGGGACAGGGATTCGGCATTTT.

The CDR3 region has the DNA TGTGCCAGCAGCTTATATCTGAGAGCCCTCCACTTT. Amino acid sequence: CASSLYLRALHF. The genes are TRBV11-2 and TRBJ1-6; D unresolved. With 2 bases removed from V and 14 bases from J, the gap between germline ends came to 10 bases. Looked up from germline, CDR1 is SGHAT and CDR2 is FQNNGV. CDR3 length: 12 amino acids.

The chain joins TRBV19 to TRBJ1-5; unclear D gene. The CDR3 length is 16 residues. Trimming removed 3 bases from V and 0 bases from J, with 12 bases in between. Per the germline V gene, CDR1 is LNHDA and CDR2 is SQIVND (reference sequence). CDR3 nucleotide sequence: TGTGCCAGTAGTATTAATCTGGGGAATAGCAATCAGCCCCAGCATTTT. Amino acids: CASSINLGNSNQPQHF.

This rearrangement joins TRBV7-8 to TRBJ1-4; 8 positions match TRBD1. J gave up 8 bases and V 0 bases, and 5 bases lay outside the gene matches. This CDR3 has 15 amino acids. CDR1 is SGHVS and CDR2 is FQNEAQ in the germline V gene. This CDR3 is CASSLAGTGGEKLFF. The CDR3 nucleotides read TGTGCCAGCAGCTTAGCCGGGACAGGAGGAGAAAAACTGTTTTTT.

The V and J genes are TRBV19 and TRBJ2-5, with 15 bases that match TRBD2. This CDR3 has 18 residues. Germline V lookup: CDR1 LNHDA, CDR2 SQIVND (reference sequence). Trimming at V came to 5 bases and at J to 1 base, leaving 8 bases not matched to a gene. The CDR3 is CASSSPGLAGGPQETQYF. As DNA, the CDR3 is TGTGCCAGTAGTTCACCGGGACTAGCGGGGGGCCCCCAAGAGACCCAGTACTTC.

The chain uses TRBV6-6 and TRBJ1-5; D might be TRBD1 (5 bases). Trimming stripped 0 bases from V and 6 bases from J, with 12 bases between. There are 15 residues in the CDR3. Germline CDR1 MNHNY, CDR2 SVGAGI (reference sequence). The CDR3 sequence: CASSYSGTHGQPQHF. CDR3 coding DNA: TGTGCCAGCAGTTACTCGGGGACCCATGGTCAGCCCCAGCATTTT.

The CDR3 nucleotides are TGCGCCAGCAGCCAAGAGATCAGGACTAGCGGGAGGGGGGCCTACGAGCAGTACTTC. Protein product: CASSQEIRTSGRGAYEQYF. This rearrangement joins TRBV4-3 to TRBJ2-7; 15 bases agree with TRBD2. Germline CDR1 LGHNA, CDR2 YSLEER. The CDR3 runs 19 residues. V was pared by 0 bases and J by 2 bases, with 8 bases of the junction left unmatched.